One and the same sample provided the 32 T cell receptor beta chains below, sequenced in a study of shared clonotypes between healthy human individuals. Assay used: immunoSEQ multiplex PCR; TCRdb lists only in-frame clones, some missing. The sample lists about 2 million clones, about 95% occurring once. The naive CD8 population came from CD45RO-negative cells selected for CCR7, without terminally differentiated effector memory CD45RA+ cells. Sequences were obtained from naive CD8+ T cells sorted from blood. Receptors were obtained from a young man in good health.

V gene TRBV2 combines with J gene TRBJ2-7; 8 nucleotides match TRBD2. J lost 3 bases, V lost 8 bases, and 9 bases had no gene match. This CDR3 comprises 14 residues. Germline V CDR1 and CDR2: SNHLY, FYNNEI. The CDR3 sequence is CASQGGTSGYEQYF. The CDR3 nucleotides are TGTGCCAGCCAAGGGGGAACTAGCGGCTACGAGCAGTACTTC.

The rearrangement uses TRBV6-1 and TRBJ2-2; D possibly matches TRBD1 or TRBD2 (5 bases each). The CDR3 covers 14 residues. Germline assignment: CDR1 MNHNS and CDR2 SASEGT. Trimming pared 11 bases from V and 1 base from J, leaving 14 bases between. The CDR3 here is CAHWDQMNTGELFF. Here the CDR3 DNA reads TGTGCCCACTGGGACCAGATGAACACCGGGGAGCTGTTTTTT.

This clone is a singleton in its sample. J is TRBJ2-1 and V is TRBV4-1; 9 nucleotides align to TRBD1. The germline gives CDR1 MGHRA, CDR2 YSYEKL. The V segment lost 6 bases and the J segment 7 bases; nucleotides outside the gene matches: 7. The CDR3 totals 14 residues. The CDR3 DNA sequence: TGCGCCAGCAGTCCCGGACAGGGGATTAATGAGCAGTTCTTC. This sequence encodes CASSPGQGINEQFF.

This clone occurred a few times. The same CDR3 can be traced to other DNA sequences in this sample. J is TRBJ1-1 and V is TRBV9, with D hard to call. V lost 3 bases and J lost 1, with 7 bases in between. The CDR3 extends over 13 amino acids. Germline assignment: CDR1 SGDLS and CDR2 YYNGEE. CDR3 amino acids: CASSEGGNTEAFF. The CDR3 DNA reads TGTGCCAGCAGCGAGGGAGGGAACACTGAAGCTTTCTTT.

Points on this clone: The sample carries other DNA sequences with the same CDR3. The DNA of the CDR3 is TGTGCCAGCAGCTTAGGGTTCGGCTACGAGCAGTACTTC. This codes for CASSLGFGYEQYF. This chain joins TRBV7-8 and TRBJ2-7; D is unresolved. V was clipped by 1 base and J by 3 bases, with 7 bases between them. This CDR3 is 13 amino acids long. Germline V CDR1 and CDR2: SGHVS, FQNEAQ.

V usage is TRBV6-5 and J usage is TRBJ2-5; D perhaps matches TRBD1 (6 bases). V was cut by 2 bases and J by 7 bases, with 14 bases left in between. This CDR3 contains 14 residues. Germline V gives CDR1 MNHEY, CDR2 SVGAGI. The chain's CDR3 is CASSYADRPGTQYF. CDR3 nucleotide sequence: TGTGCCAGCAGTTACGCTGACAGGCCGGGGACCCAGTACTTC.

The chain joins TRBV10-3 to TRBJ2-7; D is perhaps TRBD1 (6 bases). Deletions cut 7 bases from V and 6 bases from J, with 13 bases between. The CDR3 covers 12 residues. Germline V CDR1 and CDR2: ENHRY, SYGVKD. The CDR3 sequence is CAINQGLGEQYF. The CDR3 DNA sequence: TGTGCCATCAATCAGGGGCTGGGCGAGCAGTACTTC.

This chain uses TRBV30 with TRBJ1-4, with D unresolved. In germline, CDR1 is GTSNPN, CDR2 SVGIG (reference sequence). The V end lost 0 bases, the J end lost 3 bases, and 11 bases lay between the germline ends. The CDR3 has 15 amino acids. The CDR3: CAWSVWEEANEKLFF. DNA of the CDR3: TGTGCCTGGAGTGTATGGGAGGAGGCTAATGAAAAACTGTTTTTT.

This chain's CDR3 is CASSLESRVINYGYTF. The CDR3 DNA reads TGTGCCAGCAGCTTAGAGTCGAGGGTGATTAACTATGGCTACACCTTC. The chain carries TRBV7-9 and TRBJ1-2; no clear D. CDR1 and CDR2 (germline): SEHNR, FQNEAQ (reference sequence). The CDR3 extends over 16 amino acids. The germline V and J ends were trimmed by 1 base and 1 base, with 13 bases remaining between them.

The gene calls are TRBV7-9 and TRBJ1-5; the match to TRBD1 covers 9 bases. The CDR3 totals 16 residues. In germline, CDR1 is SEHNR, CDR2 FQNEAQ (reference sequence). Trimming took 5 bases from V and 6 from J; bases not matched to a gene: 11. The CDR3 nucleotides are TGTGCCAGCAGCACGAACCGGGACAGGGAGGCTCAGCCCCAGCATTTT. This codes for CASSTNRDREAQPQHF. The full variable domain, its missing parts supplied by reference TRBV7-9 and TRBJ1-5, is DTGVSQNPRHKITKRGQNVTFRCDPISEHNRLYWYRQTLGQGPEFLTYFQNEAQLEKSRLLSDRFSAERPKGSFSTLEIQRTEQGDSAMYLCASSTNRDREAQPQHFGDGTRLSIL.

This clone was observed a single time. J is TRBJ1-2 and V is TRBV18; tentative D call: TRBD1 (5 bases). CDR3 length: 15 amino acids. V lost 1 base to trimming and J lost 3 bases, with 12 bases between them. The germline V gene encodes CDR1 KGHSH and CDR2 LQKENI. In nucleotides, the CDR3 is TGTGCCAGCTCACCACTCCGGGGGGTTCACTATGGCTACACCTTC. Encoded protein: CASSPLRGVHYGYTF.

Points on this clone: The same CDR3 also results from other DNA sequences found in this sample. The J gene is TRBJ1-1, the V gene TRBV10-1; tentative D call: TRBD1 (6 bases). V shed 3 bases and J shed 0 bases, with 8 bases lying between them. This CDR3 comprises 14 residues. Germline V gives CDR1 WNHNN, CDR2 SYGVQD (reference sequence). CDR3 loop: CASSEGGMNTEAFF. CDR3 bases: TGCGCCAGCAGTGAAGGGGGTATGAACACTGAAGCTTTCTTT.

The chain is built from TRBV6-6 and TRBJ1-1, with 8 bases matching TRBD1. This CDR3 region has 12 residues. V was pared by 4 bases and J by 9 bases, with 4 bases of the junction left unmatched. In germline, CDR1 is MNHNY, CDR2 SVGAGI (reference sequence). Written as DNA, the CDR3 is TGTGCCAGCAGTTCAGGGGGCTCAAAAGCTTTCTTT. Protein product: CASSSGGSKAFF.

This clone was observed a single time. The rearrangement joins TRBV2 to TRBJ1-4; D is uncertain. V was cut by 8 bases and J by 8 bases, with 15 bases left in between. This CDR3 has 13 residues. Germline assignment: CDR1 SNHLY and CDR2 FYNNEI. The DNA of the CDR3 is TGTGCCAGCCCCGGCCTACTGGGGGAAAAACTGTTTTTT. It translates to CASPGLLGEKLFF.

The chain links TRBV7-2 to TRBJ2-2; the match to TRBD1 covers 7 bases. Germline CDR1 and CDR2: SGHTA and FQGNSA. J was trimmed by 0 bases and V by 4 bases; bases with no gene match: 8. The CDR3 is 17 residues long. The CDR3 DNA follows: TGTGCCAGCAGCTCTGGACAGGCCCTCACGAACACCGGGGAGCTGTTTTTT. Its protein is CASSSGQALTNTGELFF.

The chain has TRBV11-2 and TRBJ2-3, with 10 bases identical to TRBD2. Germline values: CDR1 SGHAT, CDR2 FQNNGV. CDR3 length: 16 residues. J was trimmed by 0 bases and V by 5 bases; bases with no gene match: 5. The CDR3 nucleotides are TGTGCCAGCAGCCTACTAGCGGGATTTAGCACAGATACGCAGTATTTT. The encoded protein is CASSLLAGFSTDTQYF.

The V gene is TRBV9, the J gene TRBJ2-7; D not resolved. Germline lookup yields CDR1 SGDLS and CDR2 YYNGEE. The CDR3 has 14 residues. V was trimmed by 3 bases and J by 6 bases, leaving 16 bases between them. CDR3 DNA: TGTGCCAGCAGCGGCAGTGATCCCAAAGCCGAGCAGTACTTC. Amino acids: CASSGSDPKAEQYF.

Worth noting for this clone: The same CDR3 is also encoded by other DNA sequences in this sample. The chain is built from TRBV6-5 and TRBJ2-1, with D possibly being TRBD1 (5 bases). The CDR3 extends over 14 amino acids. CDR1 and CDR2 from the germline V gene are MNHEY and SVGAGI. V dropped 2 bases and J dropped 0 bases, with 5 bases sitting between them. CDR3 nucleotides: TGTGCCAGCAGTTACAGGGGCTCCTACAATGAGCAGTTCTTC. It yields the protein CASSYRGSYNEQFF.

Points on this clone: The identical CDR3 is also encoded by other nucleotide sequences in the sample. CDR3 amino acids: CAISEGGGYEQYF. The CDR3 DNA is TGTGCCATCAGTGAAGGGGGGGGCTACGAGCAGTACTTC. The chain joins TRBV10-3 to TRBJ2-7, with a possible D match to TRBD2 (7 bases). Germline V gene lookup returns CDR1 ENHRY and CDR2 SYGVKD. The CDR3 contains 13 residues. V shed 3 bases and J shed 3 bases, with 9 bases lying between them.

The genes are TRBV7-9 and TRBJ2-2, with D perhaps matching TRBD1 (5 bases). Trimming stripped 5 bases from V and 7 bases from J, with 23 bases between. This CDR3 is built from 17 residues. Per germline, CDR1 SEHNR and CDR2 FQNEAQ (reference sequence). This CDR3 reads CASSHLQDIWDVGELFF. CDR3 nucleotide sequence: TGTGCCAGCAGCCACCTGCAGGACATTTGGGATGTCGGGGAGCTGTTTTTT.

The chain links TRBV10-3 to TRBJ2-7; D remains unclear. V lost 0 bases and J lost 0, with 12 bases in between. This CDR3 comprises 16 residues. Germline V gene lookup returns CDR1 ENHRY and CDR2 SYGVKD. The CDR3 DNA reads TGTGCCATCAGTGAGTCATTAGCAACCCCCTCCTACGAGCAGTACTTC. Its translation is CAISESLATPSYEQYF.

V and J are TRBV4-3 and TRBJ2-7; 7 nucleotides match TRBD1. Germline V gives CDR1 LGHNA, CDR2 YSLEER. The V gene end was trimmed by 5 bases and the J gene end by 0 bases; junction bases not matched to a gene: 4. The CDR3 is 14 amino acids. The CDR3 nucleotides are TGCGCCAGCAGCTTGACAGGGACCTCCTACGAGCAGTACTTC. This encodes CASSLTGTSYEQYF.

The chain recombines TRBV29-1 with TRBJ2-1; perhaps TRBD2 as D (7 bases). The V gene lost 8 bases and the J gene lost 9 bases, with 23 bases spanning the gap. The CDR3 totals 14 residues. Germline CDR1 reads SQVTM; CDR2 reads ANQGSEA. This CDR3 reads CSIEGGVVSVEQFF. The CDR3 DNA is TGCAGCATCGAGGGGGGGGTGGTGTCAGTTGAGCAGTTCTTC.

V is TRBV5-6 and J is TRBJ2-7, with 9 bases matching TRBD1. The trim removed 2 bases at V and 5 bases at J, leaving 11 bases unmatched. CDR3 size: 16 residues. Per the germline V gene, CDR1 is SGHDT and CDR2 is YYEEEE. In DNA, the CDR3 is TGTGCCAGCAGCTTAGGGACAGGGTTGGTGTCCCACGAGCAGTACTTC. Amino acids: CASSLGTGLVSHEQYF. Together with reference TRBV5-6 and TRBJ2-7, the CDR3 gives the full variable domain: DAGVTQSPTHLIKTRGQQVTLRCSPKSGHDTVSWYQQALGQGPQFIFQYYEEEERQRGNFPDRFSGHQFPNYSSELNVNALLLGDSALYLCASSLGTGLVSHEQYFGPGTRLTVT.

The rearrangement joins TRBV5-4 to TRBJ1-2; a possible D gene is TRBD1 (5 bases). Trimming took off 0 bases at V and 5 bases at J, with 11 bases between the two ends. CDR1 is SGHNT and CDR2 is YYREEE in the germline V gene (reference sequence). The CDR3 covers 14 residues. The CDR3: CASSLEGPSYGYTF. CDR3 in DNA: TGTGCCAGCAGCTTGGAGGGGCCCTCTTATGGCTACACCTTC.

The chain combines TRBV6-5 with TRBJ2-1; D is tentatively TRBD1 or TRBD2 (5 bases each). The CDR3 is 12 amino acids. Germline-derived CDR1 and CDR2 are MNHEY and SVGAGI. The V gene lost 7 bases and the J gene lost 7 bases, with 11 bases spanning the gap. The CDR3 is CASTSWGNEQFF. Here the CDR3 DNA reads TGTGCCAGCACCTCTTGGGGGAATGAGCAGTTCTTC.

V is TRBV11-2 and J is TRBJ1-2, with 7 bases that match TRBD1. V gave up 5 bases and J gave up 8 bases; unmatched junction bases: 14. The CDR3 covers 15 residues. CDR1 SGHAT and CDR2 FQNNGV come from the germline V gene. CDR3 loop: CASSPDPDRDHGYTF. CDR3 nucleotide sequence: TGTGCCAGCAGCCCGGACCCCGACAGGGATCACGGCTACACCTTC.

This chain uses TRBV27 with TRBJ2-7, with a possible D match to TRBD2 (6 bases). Trimming pared 1 base from V and 3 bases from J, leaving 10 bases between. The CDR3 extends over 14 amino acids. Looked up from germline, CDR1 is MNHEY and CDR2 is SMNVEV (reference sequence). The CDR3, as DNA: TGTGCCAGCAGTTTATATGCGGGGCGCTACGAGCAGTACTTC. This sequence encodes CASSLYAGRYEQYF.

The genes are TRBV10-3 and TRBJ1-1, with 7 bases matching TRBD1. From germline, CDR1 is ENHRY and CDR2 SYGVKD. CDR3 length: 14 residues. Trimming removed 4 bases from V and 4 bases from J; junction bases left unmatched: 6. CDR3 DNA: TGTGCCATCAGTGCTCAGGGGGGGAGCACTGAAGCTTTCTTT. The encoded protein is CAISAQGGSTEAFF.

This clone was detected a few times. The same CDR3 arises from other DNA sequences in this sample as well. The J gene is TRBJ1-2, the V gene TRBV28; D remains unclear. V was trimmed by 2 bases and J by 7 bases, leaving 5 bases between them. Germline CDR1 MDHEN, CDR2 SYDVKM. The CDR3 consists of 11 residues. The CDR3, as DNA: TGTGCCAGCAGTTTAATCGGTGGCTACACCTTC. As protein: CASSLIGGYTF.

This sequence joins TRBV9 and TRBJ2-3, with TRBD2 as a possible D gene (6 bases). Looked up from germline, CDR1 is SGDLS and CDR2 is YYNGEE. This CDR3 is 13 amino acids long. V gave up 3 bases and J gave up 5 bases, with 10 bases separating them. CDR3 sequence reads: CASSDSSEDTQYF. The CDR3 DNA follows: TGTGCCAGCAGCGACTCTAGCGAAGATACGCAGTATTTT.

This chain links TRBV29-1 with TRBJ2-7, with TRBD2 matching over 9 bases. The CDR3 has 15 amino acids. The junction had 5 bases not matched to a gene; V was cut back by 2 bases and J by 0 bases. Germline assignment: CDR1 SQVTM and CDR2 ANQGSEA. CDR3 DNA sequence: TGCAGCGTTGAACTAGCGGGGCCGAGCTCCTACGAGCAGTACTTC. It translates to CSVELAGPSSYEQYF.